This T cell receptor (beta chain) was found in a study of cytomegalovirus exposure and HLA in healthy donors (dated by TCRdb to between 2016 and 2019). For context, the study as a whole: An earlier analysis of 587 of the donors reported 250 to 350 Gb of sequence data and some 100 million unique TCR beta sequences from some 180 million T cells. The later analysis used no new phenotypic data to find candidate immune exposures, relying instead on TCR beta sequences and their occurrence across donors. An earlier analysis of approximately 630 of the donors applied high-throughput TCR beta sequencing to assess whether each TCR beta V gene segment acted as functional or pseudogenic. In a later genetic analysis, genome-wide SNP genotypes for about 55% of the roughly 700 donors were used, and that subset was treated as a discovery cohort. Across under 500 genotyped donors of the cohort, an average of roughly 250,000 unique TCR beta nucleotide sequences per donor were sequenced, and 15% to 20% of those sequences were non-productive. A later analysis re-analyzed previously published TCR beta repertoires from 660 or so donors and added high-resolution HLA genotyping to study TCR occurrence patterns. Typing coverage differed by locus: A, B, C, DRB1 and DQB1 were typed in roughly 620-630 donors, DQA1 in about 500, DPA1 in roughly 590, and DPB1 in just under 480. HLA typing included class I and class II loci at four-digit resolution. Using immunosequencing, the study profiled T cell repertoires from fewer than 700 subjects and related those repertoires to cytomegalovirus serostatus. Donor age, sex, ethnicity and CMV serostatus were compiled alongside the repertoire data. In addition to the first cohort of roughly 700 subjects, a separate validation cohort of 130 or so different subjects was used. An early release covering some 640 HLA-typed donors comprised approximately 290 gigabases of sequencing data and around 86 million unique TCR sequences. The study was designed to test whether signatures of past pathogen exposure could be identified by cataloging public T cell receptors. Among the approximately 400 genotyped donors, around 79% belonged to the genetic ancestry cluster associated with self-reported Caucasian donors. Every discovery cohort repertoire had been produced on one sequencing platform. A few DR-DQ haplotypes were treated as single units for association and clustering because of strong linkage in the cohort. To predict cytomegalovirus infection status, the study brought together high-throughput TCR immunosequencing, statistical association of individual TCRs with disease status, and machine learning.

The cohort comprised around 690 healthy bone marrow donors. At the time of sampling, every cohort member was nominally healthy, though immune exposures that went unrecorded were likely present. The donor was CMV seronegative and belonged to the group of approximately 320 seronegative cohort members. Each donor provided a peripheral blood sample, and peripheral blood mononuclear cells were used for TCR beta sequencing. Genomic DNA extraction from the blood cell samples was performed with the Qiagen DNeasy Blood Extraction Kit. Ends trimmed: V by 3 bases, J by 4 bases; bases unmatched to a gene: 7. CDR1 and CDR2 (ENHRY, SYGVKD) derive from the germline V gene. The CDR3 sequence holds 18 residues, the cysteine and phenylalanine included. Solely the CDR3 DNA is kept, with 54 bases framed from the first base. Study-wide conclusions, independent of this receptor: A further reported finding was that TCR beta sequences accurately predicted the HLA-A and HLA-B alleles for most subjects in the first cohort. In a later analysis, HLA-associated TCR beta chains showed more clonal expansion and lower generation probabilities than non-associated chains that were equally common. According to a later analysis, TCR association rates differed among HLA loci, with DRB1 alleles showing the most associated TCRs and HLA-C alleles showing the fewest. A later analysis reported that several top co-occurrence clusters appeared linked to parvovirus B19, influenza, CMV and Epstein-Barr virus. Assigning TCR associations to individual alleles was difficult when HLA alleles, especially DR and DQ, strongly co-occurred. A later analysis associated about 17,000 TCR beta sequences with specific HLA alleles at a false discovery rate of 0.05. A later genetic analysis reported fewer N-insertions in productive TCRs among donors in an Asian-associated ancestry cluster than the approximately 670-donor mean. It was suggested by the authors that the approach could potentially be generalized to other disease states and immunological phenotypes. Roughly uniform sequencing depth across donors was assumed in presence/absence analyses, although this assumption may not hold. Because HLA typing was missing for some donors at each locus, association tests included only the typed subset. V-gene and J-gene trimming of TCR beta chains was associated with a missense DCLRE1C variant in a later genetic analysis, and the association was replicated in an independent cohort. In the study, some 180 TCR beta chains were listed as associated with cytomegalovirus. Most TCR sequences were observed very rarely across donors, whereas some public TCRs were present in many individuals. A later analysis found that most CMV-associated TCR beta chains appeared HLA-restricted, with HLA associations seemingly driven largely by CMV exposure. In both the original and validation cohorts, the classifier was reported to diagnose cytomegalovirus status with high specificity and sensitivity. Because counts were too low, roughly 18 rarely observed V segments, including chromosome 9 orphons, were left out of the earlier analysis of roughly 600 of the donors. Correlated functional status among segregating V segments might be attributable to linkage disequilibrium, but an unknown experimental factor could not be ruled out. A few of the identified cytomegalovirus-associated TCR beta chains were confirmed in vitro to be specific for cytomegalovirus antigens. Broadly in line with IMGT annotations, most TCR beta V segments showed up in productive rearrangements about 87% or about 30% of the time in an earlier analysis of roughly 590 of the donors. A group of highly shared sequence variants was considered likely to be a technical artifact of the sequencing pipeline. For the cohort, immune exposure information was limited to CMV serostatus. Because the 87-base-pair reads could not distinguish some IMGT-functional V segments, including TRBV6-2 and TRBV6-3, those segments were excluded. Only TCR beta chains were sequenced in this cohort, and the absence of alpha or paired-chain data limited detectable features.

This clone was counted between two and nine times. The clone's antigen remains unknown. No quality values exist for individual bases; no much larger clone is one base distant. Libraries were built with the immunoSEQ multiplex PCR assay. For the multiplex PCR, a mixture combining 60 forward primers for TCR Vbeta segments and 13 reverse primers for TCR Jbeta segments was used. Amplification of the CDR3 region of rearranged TCR beta genes was performed with a multiplex PCR assay on genomic DNA. The amplified TCR beta libraries were sequenced on the Illumina HiSeq System as 87-base-pair reads. Regarding the original processing steps: A later analysis counted approximately 76 million unique TCR beta chains across the 600 to 850 repertoires, and roughly 10 million of these chains were shared by at least two donors. Raw reads were error-corrected and collapsed into unique sequences by a nearest-neighbor algorithm in which closely related sequences were merged to remove PCR and sequencing errors. To assign V, D and J gene segments, CDR3 sequences were aligned to IMGT reference sequences. For a sequence to be retained, at least a six-nucleotide match to both a V gene segment and a J gene segment was required. A rearrangement was called productive if the CDR3 had no stop codons and remained in frame with V and J, and every other rearrangement was called non-productive. Following IMGT convention, CDR3 was defined as the stretch from the second conserved V-encoded cysteine to the conserved J-encoded phenylalanine. The earlier analysis of some 550 of the donors excluded any sequence lacking an unambiguous match to a single V gene segment. In an earlier analysis of some 590 of the donors, a V segment was called functional when productive rearrangements were above 56.7%, and segregating when the standard deviation between donors exceeded 5%. To diagnose cytomegalovirus status from the catalog of TCR beta chain sequences, a statistical classification framework was built. A later analysis assigned V and J genes by comparing TCR nucleotide sequences with IMGT/GENE-DB human TR gene sequences. In a later analysis, CDR3 sequences and most-parsimonious VDJ recombination scenarios were assigned using the TCRdist pipeline. A later analysis defined each TCR beta chain by its CDR3 amino acid sequence plus V-gene family, and excluded reads lacking a unique V-gene family. A later analysis removed several hundred highly shared, low-generation-probability nucleotide sequences to deal with suspected cross-contamination and a sequencing artifact. A later analysis calculated a clonal expansion index for each public chain from normalized within-repertoire ranks of inferred template counts. A later analysis computed generation probabilities with a VDJ recombination model fitted to out-of-frame rearrangements, and checked the results against IGoR. In a later analysis, hypergeometric tests were used to score TCR-TCR, TCR-HLA and TCR-CMV co-occurrence, with a repertoire-size bias correction applied to TCR pairs. False discovery rates were estimated in a later analysis by permuting HLA or CMV assignments 20 times. In a later analysis, co-occurring TCRs were grouped using DBSCAN, with TCRdist sequence similarity added in when clustering inside HLA-allele-positive subsets. Repertoires with fewer than 30,000 or more than 120,000 public chains, plus five repertoires with anomalous nucleotide sharing, were excluded from co-occurrence clustering. TCRdb stores this immuneACCESS table with in-frame sequences only. Part of the clones is absent; in the studies checked, under half of the shortfall reflects unresolved V genes, and no reason is known for the rest. V, J and clone size derive from that table, while D and trimming were established from the DNA sequence. This sample holds tens of thousands of clones; roughly 69% were observed only once. The ten largest clones add up to roughly 6.7% of the sample.

The chain links TRBV10-3 with TRBJ2-1; the junction holds 15 bases that match TRBD2. This TCR was recovered from a woman aged 25-40 years in good health and CMV-seronegative. The specimen sequenced was PBMCs. The CDR3 corresponds to CAISDQGLAGGPYNEQFF. The DNA sequence is as follows: TGTGCCATCAGTGACCAAGGACTAGCGGGAGGGCCGTACAATGAGCAGTTCTTC.